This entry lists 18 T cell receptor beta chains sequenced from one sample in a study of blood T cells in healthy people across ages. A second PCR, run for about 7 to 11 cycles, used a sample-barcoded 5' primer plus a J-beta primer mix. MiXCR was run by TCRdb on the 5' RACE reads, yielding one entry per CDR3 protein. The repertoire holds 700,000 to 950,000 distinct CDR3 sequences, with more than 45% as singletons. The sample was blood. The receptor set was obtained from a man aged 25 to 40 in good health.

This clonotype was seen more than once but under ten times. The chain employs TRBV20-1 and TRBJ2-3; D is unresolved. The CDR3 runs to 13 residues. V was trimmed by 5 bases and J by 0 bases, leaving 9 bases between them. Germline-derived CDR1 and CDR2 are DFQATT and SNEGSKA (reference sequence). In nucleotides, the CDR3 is TGCAGTGCTGGGAAGATTAGCACAGATACGCAGTATTTT. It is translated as CSAGKISTDTQYF.

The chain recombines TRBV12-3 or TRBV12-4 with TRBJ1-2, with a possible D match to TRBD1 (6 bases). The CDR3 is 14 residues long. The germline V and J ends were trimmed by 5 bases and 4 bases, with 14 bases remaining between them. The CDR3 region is CASSPGEEVYGYTF. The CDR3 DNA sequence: TGTGCCAGCAGTCCAGGGGAAGAGGTCTATGGCTACACCTTC.

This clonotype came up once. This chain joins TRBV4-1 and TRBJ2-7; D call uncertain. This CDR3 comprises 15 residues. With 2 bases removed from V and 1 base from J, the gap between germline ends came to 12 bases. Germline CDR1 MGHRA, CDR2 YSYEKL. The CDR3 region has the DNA TGCGCCAGCAGCCAATTTGACGGATCGTCCTACGAGCAGTACTTC. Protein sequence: CASSQFDGSSYEQYF.

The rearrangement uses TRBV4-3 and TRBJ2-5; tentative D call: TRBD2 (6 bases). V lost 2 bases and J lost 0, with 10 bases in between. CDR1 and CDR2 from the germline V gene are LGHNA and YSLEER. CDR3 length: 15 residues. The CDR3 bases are TGCGCCAGCAGCCAACTACTAGCTTACCAAGAGACCCAGTACTTC. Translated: CASSQLLAYQETQYF.

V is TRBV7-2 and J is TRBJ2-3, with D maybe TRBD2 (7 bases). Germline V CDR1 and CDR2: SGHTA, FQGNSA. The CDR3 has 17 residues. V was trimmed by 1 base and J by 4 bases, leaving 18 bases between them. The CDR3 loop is CASSLGGGGVPADTQYF. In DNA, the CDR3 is TGTGCCAGCAGCTTAGGGGGGGGCGGCGTCCCAGCAGATACGCAGTATTTT.

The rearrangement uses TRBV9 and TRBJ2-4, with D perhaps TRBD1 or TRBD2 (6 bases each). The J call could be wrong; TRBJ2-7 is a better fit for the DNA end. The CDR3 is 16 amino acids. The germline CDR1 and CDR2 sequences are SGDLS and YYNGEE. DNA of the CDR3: TGTGCCAGCAGCGAGAGGGGGGACCCGGTCGGTTACGAGCAGTACTTC. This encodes CASSERGDPVGYEQYF.

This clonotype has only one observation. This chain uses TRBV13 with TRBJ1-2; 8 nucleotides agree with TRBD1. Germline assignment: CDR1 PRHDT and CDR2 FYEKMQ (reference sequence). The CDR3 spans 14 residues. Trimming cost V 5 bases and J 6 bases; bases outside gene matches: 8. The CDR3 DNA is TGTGCCAGCAGCCCGACGGCCAGGGGGCATGGCTACACCTTC. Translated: CASSPTARGHGYTF.

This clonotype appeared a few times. The CDR3 sequence is CASSFGVNYEQYF. The CDR3 DNA is TGTGCCAGCAGCTTCGGGGTAAACTACGAGCAGTACTTC. The chain has TRBV7-6 and TRBJ2-7; tentatively, D is TRBD2 (5 bases). Trimming left V 3 bases short and J 3 bases short, with 9 bases between. CDR3 length equals 13 residues. Germline CDR1 SGHVS, CDR2 FNYEAQ.

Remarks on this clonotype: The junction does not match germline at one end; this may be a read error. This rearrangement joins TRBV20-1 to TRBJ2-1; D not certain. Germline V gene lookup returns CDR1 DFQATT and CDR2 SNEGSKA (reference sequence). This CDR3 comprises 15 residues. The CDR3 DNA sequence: TGCAGCGCTAGAGGTGGGCGGACCTTCTACAATGAGCAGTTCTTC. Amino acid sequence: CSARGGRTFYNEQFF.

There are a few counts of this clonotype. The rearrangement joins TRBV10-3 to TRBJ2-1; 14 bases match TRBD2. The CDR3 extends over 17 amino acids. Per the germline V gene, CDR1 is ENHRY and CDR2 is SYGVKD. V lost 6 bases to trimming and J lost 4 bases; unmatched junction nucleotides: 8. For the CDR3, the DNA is TGTGCCATCAGCGCGACTAGCGGGAGGGGTGGGTACAATGAGCAGTTCTTC. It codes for CAISATSGRGGYNEQFF.

CDR3 sequence (DNA): TGTGCCAGCAGCTTAGCGGGGGCGCGGAGTGATGAGCAGTTCTTC. This gives the protein CASSLAGARSDEQFF. The chain joins TRBV7-2 to TRBJ2-1; D perhaps matches TRBD1 (6 bases). CDR1 and CDR2 (germline): SGHTA, FQGNSA. The CDR3 length is 15 residues. V was cut by 0 bases and J by 8 bases, with 14 bases left in between.

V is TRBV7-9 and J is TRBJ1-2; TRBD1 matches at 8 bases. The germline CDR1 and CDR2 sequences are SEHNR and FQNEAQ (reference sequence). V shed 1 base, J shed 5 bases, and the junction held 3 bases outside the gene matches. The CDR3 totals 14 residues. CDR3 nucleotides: TGTGCCAGCAGCTTAGGGACAGGGAGTTATGGCTACACCTTC. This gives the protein CASSLGTGSYGYTF.

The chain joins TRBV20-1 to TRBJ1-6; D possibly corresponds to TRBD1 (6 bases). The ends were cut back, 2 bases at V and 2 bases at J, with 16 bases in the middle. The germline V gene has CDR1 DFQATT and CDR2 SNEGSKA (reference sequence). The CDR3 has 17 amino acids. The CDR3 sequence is CSARPRAGTTYNSPLHF. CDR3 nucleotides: TGCAGTGCTAGACCCCGGGCGGGGACAACCTATAATTCACCCCTCCACTTT.

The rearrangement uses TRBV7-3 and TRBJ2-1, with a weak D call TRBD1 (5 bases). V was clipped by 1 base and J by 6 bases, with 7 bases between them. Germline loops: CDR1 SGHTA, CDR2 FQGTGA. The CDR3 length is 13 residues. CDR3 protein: CASSLIDSNEQFF. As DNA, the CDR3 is TGTGCCAGCAGCTTAATCGACAGCAATGAGCAGTTCTTC.

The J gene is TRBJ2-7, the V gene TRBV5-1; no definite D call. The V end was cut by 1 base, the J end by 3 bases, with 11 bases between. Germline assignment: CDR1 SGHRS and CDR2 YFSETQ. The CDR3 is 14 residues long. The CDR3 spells CASSLRLTDYEQYF. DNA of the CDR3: TGCGCCAGCAGCTTGAGACTCACCGACTACGAGCAGTACTTC. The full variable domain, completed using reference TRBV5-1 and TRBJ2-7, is KAGVTQTPRYLIKTRGQQVTLSCSPISGHRSVSWYQQTPGQGLQFLFEYFSETQRNKGNFPGRFSGRQFSNSRSEMNVSTLELGDSALYLCASSLRLTDYEQYFGPGTRLTVT.

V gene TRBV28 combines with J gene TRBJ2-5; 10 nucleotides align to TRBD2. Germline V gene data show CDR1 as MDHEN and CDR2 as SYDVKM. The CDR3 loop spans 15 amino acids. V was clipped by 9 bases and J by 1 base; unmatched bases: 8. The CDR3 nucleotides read TGTGCCAGTCAATCCGGGACTAGCGTCCAAGAGACCCAGTACTTC. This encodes CASQSGTSVQETQYF.

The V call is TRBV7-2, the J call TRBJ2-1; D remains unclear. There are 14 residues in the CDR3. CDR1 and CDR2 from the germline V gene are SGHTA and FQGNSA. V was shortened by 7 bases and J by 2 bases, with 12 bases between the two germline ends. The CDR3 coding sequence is TGTGCCAGCACCTCCCCCAGCACCTACAATGAGCAGTTCTTC. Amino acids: CASTSPSTYNEQFF. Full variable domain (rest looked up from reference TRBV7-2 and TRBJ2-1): GAGVSQSPSNKVTEKGKDVELRCDPISGHTALYWYRQSLGQGLEFLIYFQGNSAPDKSGLPSDRFSAERTGGSVSTLTIQRTQQEDSAVYLCASTSPSTYNEQFFGPGTRLTVL.

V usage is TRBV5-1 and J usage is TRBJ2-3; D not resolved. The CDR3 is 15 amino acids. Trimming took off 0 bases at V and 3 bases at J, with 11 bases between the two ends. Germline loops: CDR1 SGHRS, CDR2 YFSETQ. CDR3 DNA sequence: TGCGCCAGCAGCTTGGCCAACACCGCGACAGATACGCAGTATTTT. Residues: CASSLANTATDTQYF.